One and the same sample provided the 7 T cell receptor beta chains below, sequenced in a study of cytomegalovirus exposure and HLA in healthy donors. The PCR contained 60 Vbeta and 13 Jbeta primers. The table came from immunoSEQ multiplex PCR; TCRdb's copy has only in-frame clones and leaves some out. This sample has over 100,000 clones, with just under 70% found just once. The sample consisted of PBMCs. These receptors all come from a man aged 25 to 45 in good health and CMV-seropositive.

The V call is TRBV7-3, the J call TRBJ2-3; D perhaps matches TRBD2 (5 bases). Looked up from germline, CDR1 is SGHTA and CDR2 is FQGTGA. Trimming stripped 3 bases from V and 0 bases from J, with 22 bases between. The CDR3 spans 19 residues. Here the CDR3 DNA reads TGTGCCAGCAGCTTCACCCGGGGTAGGCGGTTTTCTAGCACAGATACGCAGTATTTT. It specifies CASSFTRGRRFSSTDTQYF. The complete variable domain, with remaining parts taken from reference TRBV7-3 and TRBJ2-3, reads GAGVSQTPSNKVTEKGKYVELRCDPISGHTALYWYRQSLGQGPEFLIYFQGTGAADDSGLPNDRFFAVRPEGSVSTLKIQRTERGDSAVYLCASSFTRGRRFSSTDTQYFGPGTRLTVL.

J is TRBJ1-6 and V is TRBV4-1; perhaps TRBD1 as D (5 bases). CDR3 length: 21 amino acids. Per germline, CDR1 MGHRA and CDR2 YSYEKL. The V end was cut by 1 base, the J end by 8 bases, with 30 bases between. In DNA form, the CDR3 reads TGCGCCAGCAGCCAAGTGAAGGCAAGGCCAGGGAACTTACTAACTTATTCACCCCTCCACTTT. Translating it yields CASSQVKARPGNLLTYSPLHF.

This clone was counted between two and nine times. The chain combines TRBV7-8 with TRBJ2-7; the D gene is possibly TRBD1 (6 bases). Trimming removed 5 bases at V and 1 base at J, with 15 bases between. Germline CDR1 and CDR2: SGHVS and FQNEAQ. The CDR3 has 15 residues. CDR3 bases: TGTGCCAGCAGCCCACCAGGACAGAGATCCTACGAGCAGTACTTC. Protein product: CASSPPGQRSYEQYF. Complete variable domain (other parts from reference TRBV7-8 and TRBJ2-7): GAGVSQSPRYKVAKRGQDVALRCDPISGHVSLFWYQQALGQGPEFLTYFQNEAQLDKSGLPSDRFFAERPEGSVSTLKIQRTQQEDSAVYLCASSPPGQRSYEQYFGPGTRLTVT.

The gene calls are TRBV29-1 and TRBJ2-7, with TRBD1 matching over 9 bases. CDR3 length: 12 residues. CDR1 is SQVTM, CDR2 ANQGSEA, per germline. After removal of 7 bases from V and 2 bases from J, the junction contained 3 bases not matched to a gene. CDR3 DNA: TGCAGCGCGACAGGGGGGACCTACGAGCAGTACGTC. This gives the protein CSATGGTYEQYV.

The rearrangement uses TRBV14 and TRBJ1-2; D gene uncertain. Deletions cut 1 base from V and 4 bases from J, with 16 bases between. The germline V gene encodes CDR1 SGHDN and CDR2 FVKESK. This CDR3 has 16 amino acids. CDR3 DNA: TGTGCCAGCAGCCAAGTCTCGGCCCGACTCCGCTATGGCTACACCTTC. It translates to CASSQVSARLRYGYTF.

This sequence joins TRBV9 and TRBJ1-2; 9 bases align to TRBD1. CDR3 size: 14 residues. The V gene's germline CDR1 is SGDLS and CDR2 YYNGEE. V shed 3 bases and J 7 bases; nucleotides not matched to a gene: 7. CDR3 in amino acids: CASSGGDRVGGYTF. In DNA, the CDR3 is TGTGCCAGCAGCGGGGGGGACAGGGTCGGTGGCTACACCTTC.

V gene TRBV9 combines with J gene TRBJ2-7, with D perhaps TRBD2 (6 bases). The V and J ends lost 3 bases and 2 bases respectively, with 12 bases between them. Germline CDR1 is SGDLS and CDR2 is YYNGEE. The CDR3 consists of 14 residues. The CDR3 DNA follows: TGTGCCAGCAGCGGATGGATAGCGGCCTACGAGCAGTACGTC. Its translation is CASSGWIAAYEQYV.